The 23 T cell receptor beta chains below all came from one sample that was sequenced in a study of human T cells and chemical hapten exposure. Via MiXCR, TCRdb re-called the RACE reads, giving one row per CDR3 protein. The data hold 80,000 to 95,000 distinct CDR3 sequences, with around 11% observed a single time. Sample time point: patch test 1, 2 weeks after DPC sensitization. As to treatment: therapeutic diphenylcyclopropenone sensitization with weekly scalp DPC. Sequenced here: whole blood, sampled in connection with sensitization to the hapten diphenylcyclopropenone (DPC). Source of these receptors: a woman aged 45-65 years with alopecia areata. Some clones in this sample may be carry-over from other donors' samples.

The V and J genes are TRBV7-2 and TRBJ2-3; no firm D call. Germline V gene sequence: CDR1 SGHTA, CDR2 FQGNSA. With 7 bases removed from V and 0 bases from J, the gap between germline ends came to 11 bases. This CDR3 is 14 amino acids long. Here the CDR3 reads CASMWRHSTDTQYF. The CDR3 region has the DNA TGTGCCAGCATGTGGAGACATAGCACAGATACGCAGTATTTT.

This clonotype has just a few counts. The CDR3 coding sequence is TGTGCCAGCAGTCCCCCGTCCCCCCTCGAGCAGTACTTC. Its protein product is CASSPPSPLEQYF. The chain carries TRBV9 and TRBJ2-7, with D unclear. Germline assignment: CDR1 SGDLS and CDR2 YYNGEE. The length of the CDR3 is 13 residues. The ends were cut back, 5 bases at V and 6 bases at J, with 15 bases in the middle.

This clonotype came up many times. The chain joins TRBV4-1 to TRBJ2-7; the match to TRBD1 covers 7 bases. This CDR3 spans 14 amino acids. V gave up 0 bases and J gave up 3 bases; unmatched junction bases: 2. Germline loops: CDR1 MGHRA, CDR2 YSYEKL. The CDR3 DNA is TGCGCCAGCAGCCAAGAAAACAGGGGCTACGAGCAGTACTTC. Its translation is CASSQENRGYEQYF.

The J gene is TRBJ2-2, the V gene TRBV7-6, with a tentative D call TRBD2 (5 bases). CDR3 size: 16 residues. Per germline, CDR1 SGHVS and CDR2 FNYEAQ. Trimming took 2 bases from V and 4 from J, leaving 14 bases between them. The chain's CDR3 is CASSLITGMLTGELFF. For the CDR3, the DNA is TGTGCCAGCAGCTTAATTACGGGGATGCTCACCGGGGAGCTGTTTTTT.

Ten or more counts support this clonotype. The V gene is TRBV7-2, the J gene TRBJ2-5; 7 positions agree with TRBD2. V lost 5 bases, J lost 1 base, and 19 bases stayed unmatched. Germline lookup yields CDR1 SGHTA and CDR2 FQGNSA. The CDR3 totals 19 residues. The CDR3 nucleotides read TGTGCCAGCAGCCCAAGATCCCGCGTGGCTAGCGGCCTCCAAGAGACCCAGTACTTC. Amino acids: CASSPRSRVASGLQETQYF.

Many counts were recorded for this clonotype. The CDR3 is CASSPYRQVPGELFF. The DNA of the CDR3 is TGTGCCAGCAGCCCCTATCGACAGGTCCCCGGGGAGCTGTTTTTT. This chain links TRBV7-9 with TRBJ2-2; TRBD1 is a possible D gene (6 bases). In germline, CDR1 is SEHNR, CDR2 FQNEAQ (reference sequence). The CDR3 spans 15 residues. V was trimmed by 5 bases and J by 6 bases, leaving 16 bases between them.

In this sample, this clonotype turned up a few times. The chain employs TRBV5-1 and TRBJ1-2; D gene uncertain. This CDR3 contains 13 residues. Germline CDR1 is SGHRS and CDR2 is YFSETQ. The V end lost 5 bases, the J end lost 4 bases, and 12 bases lay between the germline ends. CDR3 nucleotides: TGCGCCAGCAGGGAAGCAGAGATCTATGGCTACACCTTC. This encodes CASREAEIYGYTF.

Ten or more counts support this clonotype. The chain combines TRBV20-1 with TRBJ1-5, with D unclear. The germline V and J ends were trimmed by 6 bases and 1 base, with 13 bases remaining between them. Germline CDR1 reads DFQATT; CDR2 reads SNEGSKA (reference sequence). The CDR3 extends over 14 amino acids. Here the CDR3 DNA reads TGCAGTGCCCCCACGGCTGGAAGCAATCAGCCCCAGCATTTT. Amino acid sequence: CSAPTAGSNQPQHF.

Of note for this clonotype: It may be a read error: a sequence one base away is much more abundant. The chain uses TRBV25-1 and TRBJ1-1; D perhaps matches TRBD1 (5 bases). The CDR3 sequence is 14 residues long. Looked up from germline, CDR1 is MGHDK and CDR2 is SYGVNS. V shed 6 bases and J shed 5 bases, with 16 bases lying between them. CDR3 sequence: CASRLQGYGTEAFF. In nucleotides, the CDR3 is TGTGCCAGCAGGCTTCAGGGTTATGGGACTGAAGCTTTCTTT. Supplemented by reference TRBV25-1 and TRBJ1-1, the full variable domain reads EADIYQTPRYLVIGTGKKITLECSQTMGHDKMYWYQQDPGMELHLIHYSYGVNSTEKGDLSSESTVSRIRTEHFPLTLESARPSHTSQYLCASRLQGYGTEAFFGQGTRLTVV.

This clonotype was counted at least ten times. V usage is TRBV6-2 or TRBV6-3 and J usage is TRBJ1-3; no clear D gene. The germline V gene has CDR1 MNHEY and CDR2 SVGEGT. CDR3 length: 15 amino acids. Deletions cut 7 bases from V and 0 bases from J, with 13 bases between. As DNA, the CDR3 is TGTGCCAGCAAAGGGTCAGGCCGCTCTGGAAACACCATATATTTT. Its translation: CASKGSGRSGNTIYF.

This clonotype was seen many times. The chain couples TRBV7-3 to TRBJ1-2; D remains ambiguous. Germline lookup yields CDR1 SGHTA and CDR2 FQGTGA. Trimming stripped 3 bases from V and 8 bases from J, with 16 bases between. The CDR3 loop spans 14 amino acids. CDR3 protein: CASSFGLPLGGYTF. The CDR3 DNA is TGTGCCAGCAGCTTTGGGCTGCCTTTGGGCGGCTACACCTTC.

This clonotype was detected a few times. The chain recombines TRBV3-1 with TRBJ1-5; weak D call: TRBD1 (5 bases). The CDR3 runs to 16 residues. V dropped 0 bases and J dropped 4 bases, with 13 bases sitting between them. Looked up from germline, CDR1 is LGHDT and CDR2 is YNNKEL (reference sequence). The CDR3 nucleotides are TGTGCCAGCAGCCAAGATGGGACCTTTTCGAATCAGCCCCAGCATTTT. It codes for CASSQDGTFSNQPQHF.

This clonotype appeared many times. One end of the junction does not line up with germline, which may come from a read error. The chain uses TRBV3-1 and TRBJ2-1; no firm D call. The CDR3 consists of 16 residues. CDR1 is LGHDT and CDR2 is YNNKEL in the germline V gene (reference sequence). The CDR3 DNA is TGTGCCAGCAGCCCCCGGCGGCTCTACTCCCACAATGAGCAGTTCTTC. Amino acid sequence: CASSPRRLYSHNEQFF.

CDR3 in DNA: TGCAGTGCTAATCCCGGCAGGTGGGAAAAACTGTTTTTT. This encodes CSANPGRWEKLFF. The rearrangement links TRBV20-1 to TRBJ1-4; the D is unclear. This CDR3 is 13 amino acids long. V was clipped by 4 bases and J by 8 bases, with 14 bases between them. CDR1 is DFQATT and CDR2 is SNEGSKA in the germline V gene (reference sequence).

The chain has TRBV6-2 or TRBV6-3 and TRBJ2-2; no reliable D call. Trimming left V 3 bases short and J 9 bases short, with 17 bases between. From germline, CDR1 is MNHEY and CDR2 SVGEGT. The CDR3 contains 15 residues. CDR3 nucleotides: TGTGCCAGCAGTTATTCAGGAGTTAAAGTACGGGAGCTGTTTTTT. Residues: CASSYSGVKVRELFF.

This clonotype occurred many times. This chain connects TRBV6-2 or TRBV6-3 to TRBJ1-5; D remains ambiguous. The CDR3 sequence is 14 residues long. In germline, CDR1 is MNHEY, CDR2 SVGEGT. The V end lost 8 bases, the J end lost 6 bases, and 17 bases lay between the germline ends. CDR3 protein: CASHDRERGQPQHF. DNA of the CDR3: TGTGCCAGCCATGACCGGGAGCGGGGTCAGCCCCAGCATTTT.

This clonotype appeared a few times. The rearrangement links TRBV30 to TRBJ2-7, with TRBD1 identical over 10 bases. Germline V gives CDR1 GTSNPN, CDR2 SVGIG (reference sequence). The trim removed 4 bases at V and 4 bases at J, leaving 4 bases unmatched. The CDR3 runs 13 residues. CDR3: CAWKGTGEYEQYF. CDR3 DNA sequence: TGTGCCTGGAAAGGGACAGGGGAATACGAGCAGTACTTC.

Many counts were recorded for this clonotype. This chain joins TRBV7-2 and TRBJ2-3; the match to TRBD2 covers 10 bases. The CDR3 consists of 15 residues. The germline V gene encodes CDR1 SGHTA and CDR2 FQGNSA. J was trimmed by 2 bases and V by 4 bases; bases with no gene match: 3. The CDR3 here is CASSWGLAFTDTQYF. CDR3 coding DNA: TGTGCCAGCAGCTGGGGACTAGCGTTCACAGATACGCAGTATTTT.

This clonotype showed up many times. One end of the junction does not line up with germline, which may come from a read error. The rearrangement joins TRBV6-2 or TRBV6-3 to TRBJ2-1; D may be TRBD2 (5 bases). Germline V gives CDR1 MNHEY, CDR2 SVGEGT. CDR3 length equals 14 residues. The CDR3 coding sequence is TGTGCCAGCAGTCCCACGGACTCCCACAATGAGCAGTTCTTC. Its translation: CASSPTDSHNEQFF.

This clonotype was seen ten or more times. J is TRBJ2-7 and V is TRBV6-2 or TRBV6-3; tentatively, D is TRBD1 (5 bases). Germline CDR1 MNHEY, CDR2 SVGEGT. V was clipped by 2 bases and J by 0 bases, with 20 bases between them. This CDR3 spans 18 amino acids. The CDR3 reads CASSYGFGLGPTSYEQYF. Written as DNA, the CDR3 is TGTGCCAGCAGTTACGGGTTCGGGCTGGGGCCGACCTCCTACGAGCAGTACTTC.

V gene TRBV3-1 combines with J gene TRBJ2-3; 9 nucleotides match TRBD2. The CDR3 runs to 19 residues. The ends lost 4 bases at V and 4 bases at J; junction bases unmatched: 18. Germline-derived CDR1 and CDR2 are LGHDT and YNNKEL (reference sequence). The CDR3, as DNA: TGTGCCAGCAGCCCCCCTTCACCGGGACTAGCCTTGTGGGCAGATACGCAGTATTTT. Encoded protein: CASSPPSPGLALWADTQYF.

The table lists this clonotype with many counts. The chain couples TRBV24-1 to TRBJ2-1, with 7 bases fitting TRBD2. After removal of 4 bases from V and 4 bases from J, the junction contained 6 bases not matched to a gene. Looked up from germline, CDR1 is KGHDR and CDR2 is SFDVKD. The CDR3 is 15 amino acids. As DNA, the CDR3 is TGTGCCACCAGTGACCCCACCGGGGGGTACAATGAGCAGTTCTTC. Encoded protein: CATSDPTGGYNEQFF.

The table lists this clonotype with a few counts. The V gene is TRBV10-3, the J gene TRBJ2-7; the D call may be TRBD1 or TRBD2 (5 bases each). CDR3 length: 11 amino acids. CDR1 ENHRY and CDR2 SYGVKD come from the germline V gene. Trimming took 2 bases from V and 6 from J, leaving 5 bases between them. The CDR3 loop reads CAISEGGEQYF. The CDR3 DNA reads as TGTGCCATCAGTGAGGGGGGCGAGCAGTACTTC.